The clone carrying this T cell receptor (beta chain) has only one observation. Its antigen is currently unknown. A junction boundary mismatches the germline segment, possibly from a read error. The source of the sample is a study of cytomegalovirus exposure and HLA in healthy donors. Study-wide points: Across donors, most TCRs were seen rarely, yet some public ones were widespread. A few CMV-associated chains were confirmed in vitro to be specific for CMV antigens.

Germline-derived CDR1 and CDR2 are SSHAT and FNYEAQ (reference sequence). This CDR3 is built from 14 residues. Clones were read by immunoSEQ multiplex PCR, and TCRdb kept only the in-frame ones, dropping some. The table shows under 150,000 clones, with around 84% occurring only once. This clonotype originated in a man aged 18 to 30 in good health and CMV-seropositive. The sample was PBMCs. The gene calls are TRBV7-7 and TRBJ2-2; possibly TRBD1 for D (5 bases). CDR3 nucleotide sequence: TGTGCTAGCAGCTCCACACAGGCCACCGGGGAGCTGTTTTTT. Its protein is CASSSTQATGELFF.